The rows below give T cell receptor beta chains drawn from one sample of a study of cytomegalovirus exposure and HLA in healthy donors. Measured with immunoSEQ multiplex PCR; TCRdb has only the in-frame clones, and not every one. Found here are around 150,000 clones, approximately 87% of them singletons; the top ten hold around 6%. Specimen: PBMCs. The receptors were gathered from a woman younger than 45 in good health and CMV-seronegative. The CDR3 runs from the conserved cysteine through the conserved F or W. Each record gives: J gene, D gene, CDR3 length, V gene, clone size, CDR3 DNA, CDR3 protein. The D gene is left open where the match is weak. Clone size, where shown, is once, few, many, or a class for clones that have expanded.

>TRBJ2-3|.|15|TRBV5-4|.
TGTGCCAGCAGCTTCTTGGGGGTCGGAACAGATACGCAGTATTTT
CASSFLGVGTDTQYF
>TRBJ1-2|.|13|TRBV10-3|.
TGTGCCATCAGTGCTACAGAATCCTATGGCTACACCTTC
CAISATESYGYTF
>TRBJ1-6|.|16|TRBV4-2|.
TGTGCCAGCAGCTTGTATCAGGGCTCCTATAATTCACCCCTCCACTTT
CASSLYQGSYNSPLHF
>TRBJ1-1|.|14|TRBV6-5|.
TGTGCCAGCAGGAAAGACCTTGTTGGGACTGAAGCTTTCTTT
CASRKDLVGTEAFF
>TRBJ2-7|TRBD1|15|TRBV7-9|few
TGTGCCAGCAGCCAACGGGACAGGGGCTCCTACGAGCAGTACTTC
CASSQRDRGSYEQYF
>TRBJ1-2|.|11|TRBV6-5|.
TGTGCCAGCAGTTCGCAGGGTGGCTACACCTTC
CASSSQGGYTF
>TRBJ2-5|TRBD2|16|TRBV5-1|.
TGCGCCAGCAGCCTTAACTCCGGGACTACTCAAGAGACCCAGTACTTC
CASSLNSGTTQETQYF
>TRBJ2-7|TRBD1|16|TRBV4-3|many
TGCGCCAGCAGCCAAGATTCCGCGGACAGGGGGTACGAGCAGTACTTC
CASSQDSADRGYEQYF
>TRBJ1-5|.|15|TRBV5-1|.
TGCGCCAGCAGCTTGGTACCAGGGAGCAATCAGCCCCAGCATTTT
CASSLVPGSNQPQHF
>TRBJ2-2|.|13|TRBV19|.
TGTGCCAGACGGACTACTGCTCCCGGGGAGCTGTTTTTT
CARRTTAPGELFF
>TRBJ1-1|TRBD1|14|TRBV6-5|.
TGTGCCAGCGGATACGACAGGGGGAACACTGAAGCTTTCTTT
CASGYDRGNTEAFF
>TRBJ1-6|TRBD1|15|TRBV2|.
TGTGCCAGCAGGAAATTGGACAGGAATAATTCACCCCTCCACTTT
CASRKLDRNNSPLHF
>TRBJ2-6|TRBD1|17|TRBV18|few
TGTGCCAGCTCCGGACAACAGGGGGCTACTGGGGCCAACGTCCTGACTTTC
CASSGQQGATGANVLTF
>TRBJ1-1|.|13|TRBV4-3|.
TGCGCCAGCAGCCAAGGGGGGGAGACTGAAGCTTTCTTT
CASSQGGETEAFF
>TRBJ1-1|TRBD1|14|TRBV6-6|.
TGTGCCAGCAGTCCACCGGGACAGAAGGGAGAAGCTTTCTTT
CASSPPGQKGEAFF
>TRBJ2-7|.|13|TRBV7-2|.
TGTGCCAGCAGGGCAGGTACCAGTAGCGAGCAGTACTTC
CASRAGTSSEQYF
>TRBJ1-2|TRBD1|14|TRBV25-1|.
TGTGCCAGCAGAGGGACAGGGCAAAACTATGGCTACACCTTC
CASRGTGQNYGYTF
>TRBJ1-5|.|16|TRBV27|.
TGTGCCAGCAGTTTAGGCCTCCCCATTAGCAATCAGCCCCAGCATTTT
CASSLGLPISNQPQHF
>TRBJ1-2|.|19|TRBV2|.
TGTGCCAGCAGTGAGACGTGGGAGGACATGAAGACTTTAAACTATGGCTACACCTTC
CASSETWEDMKTLNYGYTF
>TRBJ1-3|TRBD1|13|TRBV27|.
TGTGCCAGCAGTTGGGACAGTGGAAACACCATATATTTT
CASSWDSGNTIYF
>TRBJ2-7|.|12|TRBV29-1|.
TGCAGCGTTGTACTGGGCGCCTACGAGCAGTACTTC
CSVVLGAYEQYF
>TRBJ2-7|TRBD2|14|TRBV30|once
TGTGCCTGGACGCGGACTAGCGGGAGTTACGAGCAGTACTTC
CAWTRTSGSYEQYF
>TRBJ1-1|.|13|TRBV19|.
TGTGCCAGTAGTATAGATCGGGGGTTAGGAGCTTTCTTT
CASSIDRGLGAFF
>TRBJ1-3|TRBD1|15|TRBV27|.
TGTGCCAGCAGTATGGACAGGGGGCCTGGAAACACCATATATTTT
CASSMDRGPGNTIYF
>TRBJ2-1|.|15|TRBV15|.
TGTGCCACCAGCAGAGACTGGGACTTCTCCAATGAGCAGTTCTTC
CATSRDWDFSNEQFF
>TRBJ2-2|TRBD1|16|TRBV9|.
TGTGCCAGCAGCCCCACTCGGACAGGGAGCACCGGGGAGCTGTTTTTT
CASSPTRTGSTGELFF
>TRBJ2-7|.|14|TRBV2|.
TGTGCCAGCACGACGAGCGGACTCTCCTACGAGCAGTACTTC
CASTTSGLSYEQYF
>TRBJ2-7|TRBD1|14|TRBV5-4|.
TGTGCCAGCAGCTTGGGGGACAGGAGTTACGAGCAGTACTTC
CASSLGDRSYEQYF
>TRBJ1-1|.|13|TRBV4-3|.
TGCGCCAGCAGCCCCGTTTTGGACACTGAAGCTTTCTTT
CASSPVLDTEAFF
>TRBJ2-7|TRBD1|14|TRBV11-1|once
TGTGCCAGCAGCTTGGGGACAGTCTCCTACGAGCAGTACTTC
CASSLGTVSYEQYF
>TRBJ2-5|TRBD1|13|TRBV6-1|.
TGTGCCAGCATCATAGGACAGGGGGAGACCCAGTACTTC
CASIIGQGETQYF
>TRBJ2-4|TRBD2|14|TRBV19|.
TGTGCCAGTAGTATCGGGAGGGCCAAAAACATTCAGTACTTC
CASSIGRAKNIQYF
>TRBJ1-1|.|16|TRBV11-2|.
TGTGCCAGCAGCTTAGCAACCCGGGCTCTGAACACTGAAGCTTTCTTT
CASSLATRALNTEAFF
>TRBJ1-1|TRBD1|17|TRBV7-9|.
TGTGCCAGCAGCTCCCGAGGGGGACAGGGGGCGAACACTGAAGCTTTCTTT
CASSSRGGQGANTEAFF
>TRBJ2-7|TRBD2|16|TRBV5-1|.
TGCGCCAGCAGCCTGGGACTAGCGGGAGAAGGGTACGAGCAGTACTTC
CASSLGLAGEGYEQYF
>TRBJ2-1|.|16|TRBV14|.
TGTGCCAGCAGCCAATCCTTCGGGGGCTTCTACAATGAGCAGTTCTTC
CASSQSFGGFYNEQFF
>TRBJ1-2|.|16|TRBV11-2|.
TGTGCCAGCAGCTTACCCAGCCAAGTTTCTAACTATGGCTACACCTTC
CASSLPSQVSNYGYTF
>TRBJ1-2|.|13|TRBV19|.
TGTGCCAGTAGTGCCGGGCCCAGGAGAGGCTACACCTTC
CASSAGPRRGYTF
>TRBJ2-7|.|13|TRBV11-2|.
TGTGCCAGCAGCAATACCGGGGGCTACGAGCAGTACTTC
CASSNTGGYEQYF
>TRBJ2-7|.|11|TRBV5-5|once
TGTGCCAGCAGCTTGGGTTATGAGCAGTACTTC
CASSLGYEQYF
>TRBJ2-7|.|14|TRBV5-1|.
TGCGCCAGCAGCTTGCAGGTCAACTCCTACGAGCAGTACTTC
CASSLQVNSYEQYF
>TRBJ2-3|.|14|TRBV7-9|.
TGTGCCAGCAGCTCACGTCGTAGCACAGATACGCAGTATTTT
CASSSRRSTDTQYF
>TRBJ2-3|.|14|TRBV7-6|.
TGTGCCAGCAGCCTCGGACTGTCCACAGATACGCAGTATTTT
CASSLGLSTDTQYF
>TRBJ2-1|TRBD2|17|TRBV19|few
TGTGCCAGTAGTATTCTCCTCAGCGGGGCCGCGTACAATGAGCAGTTCTTC
CASSILLSGAAYNEQFF
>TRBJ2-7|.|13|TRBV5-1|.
TGCGCCAGCAGCTTTAGGGTCTCCTACGAGCAGTACTTC
CASSFRVSYEQYF
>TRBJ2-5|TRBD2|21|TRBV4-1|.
TGCGCCAGCAGCCAAGAGGGCCCCGGGACTAGCGGGAGGGCCAGTCAAGAGACCCAGTACTTC
CASSQEGPGTSGRASQETQYF